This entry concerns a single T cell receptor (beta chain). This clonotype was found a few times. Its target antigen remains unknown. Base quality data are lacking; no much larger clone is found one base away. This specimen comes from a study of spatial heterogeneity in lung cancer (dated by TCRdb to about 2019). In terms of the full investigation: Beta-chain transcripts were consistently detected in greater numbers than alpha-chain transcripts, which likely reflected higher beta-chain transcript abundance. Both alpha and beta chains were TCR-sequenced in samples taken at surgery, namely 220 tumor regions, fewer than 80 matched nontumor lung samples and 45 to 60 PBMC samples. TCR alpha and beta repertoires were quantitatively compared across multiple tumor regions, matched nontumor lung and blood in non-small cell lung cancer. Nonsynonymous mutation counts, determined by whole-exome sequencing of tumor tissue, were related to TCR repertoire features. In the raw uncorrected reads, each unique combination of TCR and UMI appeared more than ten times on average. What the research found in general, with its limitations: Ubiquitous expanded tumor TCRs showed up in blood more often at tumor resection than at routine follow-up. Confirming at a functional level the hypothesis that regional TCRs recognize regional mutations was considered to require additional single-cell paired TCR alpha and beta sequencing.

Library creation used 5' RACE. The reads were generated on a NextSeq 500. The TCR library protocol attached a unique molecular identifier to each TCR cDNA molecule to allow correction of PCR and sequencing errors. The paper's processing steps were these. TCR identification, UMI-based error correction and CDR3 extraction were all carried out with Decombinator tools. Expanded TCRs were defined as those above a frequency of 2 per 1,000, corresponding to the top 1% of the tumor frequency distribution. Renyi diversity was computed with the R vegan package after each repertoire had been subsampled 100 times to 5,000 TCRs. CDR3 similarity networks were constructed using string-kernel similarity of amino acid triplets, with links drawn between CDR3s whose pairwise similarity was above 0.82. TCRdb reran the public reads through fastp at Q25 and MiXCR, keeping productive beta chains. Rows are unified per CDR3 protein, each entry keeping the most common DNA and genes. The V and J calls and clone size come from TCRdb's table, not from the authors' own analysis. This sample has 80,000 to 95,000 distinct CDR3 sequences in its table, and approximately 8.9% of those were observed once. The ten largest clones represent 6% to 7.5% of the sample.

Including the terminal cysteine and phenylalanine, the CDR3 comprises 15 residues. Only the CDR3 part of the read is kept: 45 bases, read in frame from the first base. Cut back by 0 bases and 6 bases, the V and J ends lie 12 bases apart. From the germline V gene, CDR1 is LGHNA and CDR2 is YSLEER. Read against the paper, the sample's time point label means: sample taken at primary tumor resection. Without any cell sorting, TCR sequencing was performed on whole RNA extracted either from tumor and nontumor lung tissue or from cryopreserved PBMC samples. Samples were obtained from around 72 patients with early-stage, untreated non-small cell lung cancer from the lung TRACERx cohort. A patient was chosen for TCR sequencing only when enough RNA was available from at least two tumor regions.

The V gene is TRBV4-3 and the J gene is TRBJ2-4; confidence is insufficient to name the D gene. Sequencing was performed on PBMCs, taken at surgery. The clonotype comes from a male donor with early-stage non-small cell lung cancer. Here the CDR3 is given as CASSQEARPLNIQYF. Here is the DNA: TGCGCCAGCAGCCAAGAGGCCAGACCCTTAAACATTCAGTACTTC.